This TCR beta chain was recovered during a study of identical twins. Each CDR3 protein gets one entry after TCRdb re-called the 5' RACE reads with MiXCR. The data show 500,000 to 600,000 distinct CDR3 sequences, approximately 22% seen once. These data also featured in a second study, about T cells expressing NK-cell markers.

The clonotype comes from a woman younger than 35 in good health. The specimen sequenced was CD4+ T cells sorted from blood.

The CDR3: CASSQQGDFNEQFF. Written as DNA, the CDR3 is TGCGCCAGCAGCCAACAGGGGGACTTCAATGAGCAGTTCTTC. The chain carries TRBV4-3 and TRBJ2-1, with D maybe TRBD1 (7 bases). In germline, CDR1 is LGHNA, CDR2 YSLEER. V lost 2 bases and J lost 6, with 11 bases in between. CDR3 length: 14 amino acids.